This T cell receptor beta chain was captured in a study of shared clonotypes between healthy human individuals. Across the study: Each donor's CD8 memory used one plate, CD8 naive two, each CD4 subset three. Study-level points and caveats: A handful of donors shared 4.5% to 6.5% of their naive CD4 clonotypes.

Replicate PCRs from sorted subsets contained approximately 200 ng DNA, which is roughly 30,000 T cell genomes. TCRdb's copy holds only in-frame clones and misses some; the assay was immunoSEQ multiplex PCR. The sample shows approximately 530,000 clones, 95% to 96% of them seen only once. This clone has just one count. Its antigen is unknown. This clonotype was sampled from a woman in her thirties in good health. The sequenced sample consisted of naive CD4+ T cells sorted from blood. Indicated subset: CD45RA+ positively selected.

The CDR3 loop is CASTNPQGLNTEAFF. The DNA of the CDR3 is TGTGCCAGCACCAACCCGCAGGGTCTGAACACTGAAGCTTTCTTT. The chain has TRBV28 and TRBJ1-1, with D possibly TRBD1 on 5 matching bases. This CDR3 comprises 15 residues. Germline CDR1 is MDHEN and CDR2 is SYDVKM. V lost 7 bases to trimming and J lost 0 bases, with 15 bases between them.